This T cell receptor (beta chain) was recorded in a study of neurological immune-mediated disorders. Germline-derived CDR1 and CDR2 are DFQATT and SNEGSKA (reference sequence). V was pared by 8 bases and J by 5 bases, with 12 bases between. The CDR3 totals 11 residues. The table lists this clonotype with many counts. MiXCR was run by TCRdb on the 5' RACE reads, yielding one entry per CDR3 protein. The sample has tens of thousands of distinct CDR3 sequences, under 10% seen once. V gene TRBV20-1 combines with J gene TRBJ2-5; D tentatively fits TRBD1 or TRBD2 (6 bases each). Sequenced sample: PBMCs. This clonotype originated in a man aged 45-65 years in good health. This CDR3 reads CSSGGGETQYF. In DNA, the CDR3 is TGCAGTTCCGGAGGGGGGGAGACCCAGTACTTC.